A selection of T cell receptor beta chains follows, all from one sample in a study of T cells after yellow fever vaccination. TCRdb itself ran the 5' RACE reads through MiXCR, one entry per CDR3 protein. The sample records about 340,000 distinct CDR3 sequences, 8% to 10% being singletons. Here the sequenced sample was PBMCs, taken on the day of the first yellow fever vaccination. These receptors originate from a man between 18 and 35 years old who received the YFV17D yellow fever vaccine. Each CDR3 is given with its conserved first and last residue. Each record gives: CDR3 length, D gene, clone size, J gene, V gene, CDR3 protein, CDR3 DNA. The D gene is left open where the match is weak. The size field is filled for only some rows; it gives once, few, many or a size class.

>14|TRBD1|few|TRBJ1-1|TRBV5-1
CASNSGGLRTEAFF
TGCGCCAGCAACTCAGGGGGCTTGCGGACTGAAGCTTTCTTT
>16|TRBD2|NA|TRBJ2-3|TRBV20-1
CSARDLTSGGPDTQYF
TGCAGTGCTAGAGACCTGACTAGCGGGGGGCCAGATACGCAGTATTTT
>14|TRBD2|NA|TRBJ2-5|TRBV7-2
CASSSGRGRETQYF
TGTGCCAGCAGCTCTGGGCGGGGGAGAGAGACCCAGTACTTC
>12|NA|NA|TRBJ2-1|TRBV20-1
CSAQQGFNEQFF
TGCAGTGCTCAACAGGGTTTTAATGAGCAGTTCTTC
>14|NA|few|TRBJ2-3|TRBV27
CASSSQDSTDTQYF
TGTGCCAGCAGTTCTCAGGACAGCACAGATACGCAGTATTTT
>15|TRBD2|NA|TRBJ2-5|TRBV11-2
CASSILAGGLQTQYF
TGTGCCAGCAGCATACTAGCGGGGGGGCTTCAGACCCAGTACTTC
>14|NA|many|TRBJ2-1|TRBV30
CAWMAWGTYNEQFF
TGTGCCTGGATGGCTTGGGGCACCTACAATGAGCAGTTCTTC
>15|NA|few|TRBJ2-5|TRBV7-2
CASRSLGPHQETQYF
TGTGCCAGCAGGAGCCTGGGCCCACACCAAGAGACCCAGTACTTC
>15|NA|many|TRBJ1-2|TRBV5-1
CASSLDGNLNYGYTF
TGCGCCAGCAGCTTGGACGGGAACCTTAACTATGGCTACACCTTC
>16|TRBD1|NA|TRBJ1-5|TRBV6-2/TRBV6-3
CASRQQGGASNQPQHF
TGTGCCAGCAGACAACAGGGGGGGGCTAGCAATCAGCCCCAGCATTTT
>17|TRBD2|few|TRBJ2-3|TRBV20-1
CPPGAGGPQISTDTQYF
TGCCCACCCGGGGCGGGGGGGCCCCAGATTTCCACAGATACGCAGTATTTT
>15|TRBD2|few|TRBJ2-3|TRBV7-2
CASQTLAGTIDTQYF
TGTGCCAGTCAAACTCTAGCGGGCACCATAGATACGCAGTATTTT
>12|NA|few|TRBJ1-2|TRBV19
CASSPDYYGYTF
TGTGCCAGTAGTCCGGATTACTATGGCTACACCTTC
>14|TRBD2|NA|TRBJ2-1|TRBV29-1
CSVVYRGGGNEQFF
TGCAGCGTTGTTTACCGGGGGGGGGGCAATGAGCAGTTCTTC
>14|NA|few|TRBJ1-6|TRBV6-1
CASSELEGSSPLHF
TGTGCCAGCAGTGAATTGGAGGGATCTTCACCCCTCCACTTT
>18|NA|NA|TRBJ2-1|TRBV21-1
CASSKGTRGRGSYNEQFF
TGTGCCAGCAGCAAAGGTACTAGGGGGCGCGGGTCCTACAATGAGCAGTTCTTC
>13|TRBD1|few|TRBJ1-4|TRBV7-9
CASTRDSYEKLFF
TGTGCCAGCACCAGGGACAGTTATGAAAAACTGTTTTTT
>17|NA|NA|TRBJ1-1|TRBV6-1
CASSPSSGAGQHTEAFF
TGTGCCAGCAGTCCCTCCTCTGGGGCGGGGCAGCACACTGAAGCTTTCTTT
>13|NA|NA|TRBJ1-5|TRBV29-1
CSAGTSSNQPQHF
TGCAGCGCCGGGACTTCTAGCAATCAGCCCCAGCATTTT
>14|NA|NA|TRBJ1-1|TRBV4-1
CASSQDWGRAEAFF
TGCGCCAGCAGCCAAGATTGGGGTCGGGCGGAAGCTTTCTTT
>14|NA|few|TRBJ2-1|TRBV6-1
CASSGRPTHNEQFF
TGTGCCAGCAGTGGGAGGCCGACCCACAATGAGCAGTTCTTC
>18|NA|many|TRBJ2-6|TRBV7-3
CASSPVGVLGSGANVLTF
TGTGCCAGCAGCCCAGTTGGCGTCCTAGGCTCTGGGGCCAACGTCCTGACTTTC
>15|TRBD1|many|TRBJ1-1|TRBV7-2
CASSLAAAGGTEAFF
TGTGCCAGCAGCTTAGCGGCCGCAGGGGGCACTGAAGCTTTCTTT
>15|TRBD1|few|TRBJ2-5|TRBV5-6
CASSAGQGAQETQYF
TGTGCCAGCAGCGCAGGACAGGGGGCTCAAGAGACCCAGTACTTC